The next 21 T cell receptor beta chains were all read from a single sample in a study of blood T cells in healthy people across ages. Using a J-beta primer mix together with a sample-barcoded 5' primer, a second PCR was run for about 6 to 12 cycles. TCRdb reanalysed the 5' RACE reads using MiXCR and keeps one entry per CDR3 protein. Of approximately 900,000 distinct CDR3 sequences in the sample, around 48% were seen once. The specimen sequenced was blood. These receptors were collected from a man under 40 in good health.

The gene calls are TRBV3-1 and TRBJ2-3, with 10 bases lining up with TRBD2. CDR1 and CDR2 from the germline V gene are LGHDT and YNNKEL (reference sequence). The CDR3 is made up of 14 amino acids. Trimming at V came to 5 bases and at J to 8 bases, leaving 7 bases not matched to a gene. The CDR3 loop reads CASSTSGAPGTQYF. The CDR3 region has the DNA TGTGCCAGCAGCACTAGCGGGGCCCCAGGTACGCAGTATTTT.

This chain joins TRBV2 and TRBJ1-6, with 7 nucleotides matching TRBD1. CDR3 length: 14 residues. V lost 6 bases and J lost 8; bases outside the gene matches: 7. Germline CDR1 reads SNHLY; CDR2 reads FYNNEI. CDR3 sequence reads: CASRGDSDYSPLHF. The CDR3 region has the DNA TGTGCCAGCAGAGGGGACAGTGACTATTCACCCCTCCACTTT.

In its sample, this clonotype was seen many times. V and J are TRBV4-3 and TRBJ2-2; TRBD2 agrees at 8 bases. Germline loops: CDR1 LGHNA, CDR2 YSLEER. The CDR3 is made up of 17 amino acids. J was trimmed by 2 bases and V by 5 bases; bases with no gene match: 10. CDR3 DNA sequence: TGCGCCAGCAGCTCTGATAGCGGGGCCCCCAACACCGGGGAGCTGTTTTTT. This sequence encodes CASSSDSGAPNTGELFF.

The chain joins TRBV2 to TRBJ2-1, with D maybe TRBD1 (6 bases). This CDR3 comprises 15 residues. Trimming removed 0 bases from V and 8 bases from J, with 14 bases in between. Germline V gives CDR1 SNHLY, CDR2 FYNNEI. CDR3 loop: CASSEASVPGDEQFF. CDR3 bases: TGTGCCAGCAGTGAAGCGAGTGTACCAGGGGATGAGCAGTTCTTC.

This chain joins TRBV20-1 and TRBJ2-1, with a weak D call TRBD1 (6 bases). From germline, CDR1 is DFQATT and CDR2 SNEGSKA (reference sequence). The CDR3 is 11 residues long. Trimming took 6 bases from V and 8 from J, leaving 11 bases between them. Here the CDR3 reads CSADTGYEQFF. Here the CDR3 DNA reads TGCAGTGCCGATACAGGGTATGAGCAGTTCTTC.

The chain couples TRBV15 to TRBJ1-5; D is perhaps TRBD1 (5 bases). Trimming cost V 3 bases and J 4 bases, with 13 bases left between them. Looked up from germline, CDR1 is LNHNV and CDR2 is YYDKDF (reference sequence). The CDR3 length is 15 residues. The CDR3 protein is CATSRTGTFNQPQHF. The CDR3 coding sequence is TGTGCCACCAGCAGGACCGGGACCTTTAATCAGCCCCAGCATTTT.

This clonotype was counted at least ten times. The genes are TRBV28 and TRBJ1-5; tentative D call: TRBD1 (5 bases). Trimming took off 7 bases at V and 6 bases at J, with 19 bases between the two ends. This CDR3 comprises 15 residues. CDR1 and CDR2 from the germline V gene are MDHEN and SYDVKM. Here the CDR3 reads CASIRGGINSQPQHF. The CDR3 DNA reads TGTGCCAGCATCCGGGGGGGGATTAATAGTCAGCCCCAGCATTTT.

The chain is built from TRBV5-6 and TRBJ2-2; 7 nucleotides line up with TRBD1. V was pared by 1 base and J by 0 bases, with 3 bases of the junction left unmatched. This CDR3 is 16 amino acids long. Germline values: CDR1 SGHDT, CDR2 YYEEEE. The CDR3 nucleotides are TGTGCCAGCAGCTTGAGGGGGCTAACGAACACCGGGGAGCTGTTTTTT. It codes for CASSLRGLTNTGELFF. Supplemented by reference TRBV5-6 and TRBJ2-2, the full variable domain reads DAGVTQSPTHLIKTRGQQVTLRCSPKSGHDTVSWYQQALGQGPQFIFQYYEEEERQRGNFPDRFSGHQFPNYSSELNVNALLLGDSALYLCASSLRGLTNTGELFFGEGSRLTVL.

This clonotype was counted many times. This chain uses TRBV7-2 with TRBJ2-3, with TRBD2 as a possible D gene (6 bases). The CDR3 extends over 13 amino acids. The V gene's germline CDR1 is SGHTA and CDR2 FQGNSA. Trimming shortened V by 1 base and J by 4 bases, and 6 bases separated the two germline ends. The CDR3 DNA reads as TGTGCCAGCAGCTTAGGGGGGGCAGATACGCAGTATTTT. It encodes CASSLGGADTQYF.

The chain links TRBV2 to TRBJ1-5, with 9 positions matching TRBD1. The J segment lost 2 bases and the V segment lost 7 bases, leaving 6 bases of the junction unmatched. CDR1 is SNHLY, CDR2 FYNNEI, per germline. This CDR3 spans 15 amino acids. CDR3 amino acids: CASTTGQGGNQPQHF. CDR3 DNA: TGTGCCAGCACCACGGGACAGGGAGGCAATCAGCCCCAGCATTTT.

The chain has TRBV11-3 and TRBJ2-1; D gene uncertain. The CDR3 is 12 amino acids. Germline CDR1 is SGHNT and CDR2 is YENEEA. V was trimmed by 0 bases and J by 11 bases, leaving 8 bases between them. The CDR3 spells CASSLDVSQQFF. CDR3 nucleotide sequence: TGTGCCAGCAGCTTAGATGTTTCTCAGCAGTTCTTC. The full variable domain, its missing parts supplied by reference TRBV11-3 and TRBJ2-1, is EAGVVQSPRYKIIEKKQPVAFWCNPISGHNTLYWYLQNLGQGPELLIRYENEEAVDDSQLPKDRFSAERLKGVDSTLKIQPAELGDSAVYLCASSLDVSQQFFGPGTRLTVL.

This chain links TRBV28 with TRBJ2-7; no reliable D call. Per the germline V gene, CDR1 is MDHEN and CDR2 is SYDVKM. Trimming removed 1 base at V and 7 bases at J, with 11 bases between. The CDR3 is 13 amino acids. The CDR3, as DNA: TGTGCCAGCAGTTTATCCTTTCGGGCTGAGCAGTACTTC. Amino acid sequence: CASSLSFRAEQYF.

The chain couples TRBV7-9 to TRBJ2-7, with TRBD1 matching over 9 bases. CDR1 is SEHNR, CDR2 FQNEAQ, per germline (reference sequence). The CDR3 runs to 15 residues. With 4 bases clipped from V and 3 bases from J, the junction kept 7 bases outside the gene matches. The CDR3 sequence is CASSSNRGRFYEQYF. CDR3 sequence (DNA): TGTGCCAGCAGCTCGAACAGGGGGCGCTTCTACGAGCAGTACTTC.

A word on this clonotype: A much larger clone differs by one base, so this may be a read error. The gene calls are TRBV10-3 and TRBJ2-5; 7 nucleotides align to TRBD2. Germline CDR1 is ENHRY and CDR2 is SYGVKD. Unmatched junction bases numbered 16, after V lost 7 bases and J lost 11 bases. This CDR3 has 14 residues. CDR3 DNA: TGTGCCATCAAGGCGGGAGAAATGAACAATGAGCAGTACTTC. Encoded protein: CAIKAGEMNNEQYF.

This chain uses TRBV5-1 with TRBJ2-1; 9 nucleotides agree with TRBD1. CDR3 length: 15 residues. Trimming took 4 bases from V and 9 from J; bases not matched to a gene: 11. Germline CDR1 SGHRS, CDR2 YFSETQ. The CDR3 sequence: CASSPTTGTGLEQFF. In DNA, the CDR3 is TGCGCCAGCAGCCCGACTACCGGGACAGGGCTTGAGCAGTTCTTC. Full variable domain (remainder filled in from reference TRBV5-1 and TRBJ2-1): KAGVTQTPRYLIKTRGQQVTLSCSPISGHRSVSWYQQTPGQGLQFLFEYFSETQRNKGNFPGRFSGRQFSNSRSEMNVSTLELGDSALYLCASSPTTGTGLEQFFGPGTRLTVL.

The rearrangement uses TRBV3-1 and TRBJ1-6; D is unresolved. Germline CDR1 reads LGHDT; CDR2 reads YNNKEL (reference sequence). V lost 7 bases to trimming and J lost 8 bases, with 9 bases between them. The CDR3 extends over 12 amino acids. The chain's CDR3 is CASNREDSPLHF. Here the CDR3 DNA reads TGTGCCAGCAATCGAGAGGATTCACCCCTCCACTTT. Full variable domain (remainder filled in from reference TRBV3-1 and TRBJ1-6): DTAVSQTPKYLVTQMGNDKSIKCEQNLGHDTMYWYKQDSKKFLKIMFSYNNKELIINETVPNRFSPKSPDKAHLNLHINSLELGDSAVYFCASNREDSPLHFGNGTRLTVT.

The genes are TRBV4-1 and TRBJ2-7, with a weak D call TRBD1 (5 bases). V was shortened by 2 bases and J by 0 bases, with 8 bases between the two germline ends. This CDR3 contains 14 residues. Germline-derived CDR1 and CDR2 are MGHRA and YSYEKL. The CDR3 reads CASSQLGDSYEQYF. The CDR3 DNA follows: TGCGCCAGCAGCCAACTAGGGGACTCCTACGAGCAGTACTTC.

There are a few counts of this clonotype. V is TRBV15 and J is TRBJ2-5; D uncertain. Deletions cut 2 bases from V and 4 bases from J, with 2 bases between. The germline V gene has CDR1 LNHNV and CDR2 YYDKDF (reference sequence). CDR3 length: 11 amino acids. The DNA for the CDR3 is TGTGCCACCAGCAGATTAGAGACCCAGTACTTC. Its translation is CATSRLETQYF.

The CDR3 is CASSYSTGRGDGIQYF. CDR3 DNA sequence: TGTGCCAGCAGTTACTCGACTGGGCGGGGCGATGGGATTCAGTACTTC. V gene TRBV6-5 combines with J gene TRBJ2-5, with D maybe TRBD2 (6 bases). Germline V gene lookup returns CDR1 MNHEY and CDR2 SVGAGI. The CDR3 totals 16 residues. The V end was cut by 0 bases, the J end by 11 bases, with 22 bases between.

The chain recombines TRBV19 with TRBJ2-7; D perhaps matches TRBD2 (6 bases). V lost 10 bases to trimming and J lost 5 bases, with 12 bases between them. The CDR3 totals 11 residues. Germline lookup yields CDR1 LNHDA and CDR2 SQIVND (reference sequence). CDR3 in amino acids: CATRGYHEQYF. CDR3 DNA: TGTGCCACGCGGGGTTACCACGAGCAGTACTTC.

The genes are TRBV20-1 and TRBJ1-4, with 7 bases that match TRBD1. The germline V gene has CDR1 DFQATT and CDR2 SNEGSKA (reference sequence). CDR3 length: 17 residues. V trimming: 2 bases; J trimming: 1 base; junction bases outside the gene matches: 10. The CDR3 bases are TGCAGTGCTAGAACATACGGACAGGCTGTAACTAATGAAAAACTGTTTTTT. Protein: CSARTYGQAVTNEKLFF.